The sequence of this TCR beta chain was determined in a study of CD8 T cells in ankylosing spondylitis. General study points: Matched synovial fluid from ankylosing spondylitis patients was reported to be enriched for disease-linked clones. For ankylosing spondylitis blood, a TCR beta motif of 7 to 9 highly homologous variants appeared characteristic. The disease-linked clones had a CD8+ phenotype and low blood frequencies. Certain motif variants had earlier been reported in reactive arthritis synovial fluid and blood.

Libraries of TCR beta came from quantitative 5'-RACE with molecular barcodes. TCRdb fed the 5' RACE reads into MiXCR, producing one record per CDR3 protein. The table has 300,000 to 400,000 distinct CDR3 sequences, about 22% seen once; the top ten hold 16%. The CDR3 spans 14 residues. Trimming cost V 4 bases and J 4 bases; bases outside gene matches: 7. Per germline, CDR1 SGHDT and CDR2 YYEEEE. Of note for this clonotype: The antigen remains unidentified.

The sample comprised blood, either unsorted or a sorted T cell fraction (not recorded which). J is TRBJ2-7 and V is TRBV5-6; TRBD2 matches at 8 bases. The origin of this receptor is a male donor with ankylosing spondylitis. CDR3 in DNA: TGTGCCAGCAGCCCGGGGGGACTAGGGTACGAGCAGTACTTC. The encoded protein is CASSPGGLGYEQYF.